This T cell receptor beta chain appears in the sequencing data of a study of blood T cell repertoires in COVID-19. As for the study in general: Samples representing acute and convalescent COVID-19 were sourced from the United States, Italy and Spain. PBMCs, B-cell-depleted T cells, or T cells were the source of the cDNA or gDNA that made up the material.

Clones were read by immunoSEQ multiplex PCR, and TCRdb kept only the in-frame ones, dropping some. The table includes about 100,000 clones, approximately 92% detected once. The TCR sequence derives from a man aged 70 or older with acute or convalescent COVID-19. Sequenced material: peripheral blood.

The DNA of the CDR3 is TGTGCCAGCAGTCGCCTGGGACTAGGGAGCAATGAGCAGTTCTTC. The encoded protein is CASSRLGLGSNEQFF. The chain employs TRBV13 and TRBJ2-1; 8 nucleotides agree with TRBD2. Germline assignment: CDR1 PRHDT and CDR2 FYEKMQ (reference sequence). The CDR3 has 15 residues. V shed 6 bases and J 6 bases; nucleotides not matched to a gene: 10.